The rows below give T cell receptor beta chains drawn from one sample of a study of cytotoxic CD8 clonotypes in ibrutinib-treated CLL. This table comes from immunoSEQ multiplex PCR, and its TCRdb copy is limited to in-frame clones, with some not included. Of tens of thousands of clones listed, roughly 57% were seen once; the top ten hold roughly 33%. The sequencing used PBMCs, collected after 12 months of ibrutinib treatment. The source of these receptors is a human donor with chronic lymphocytic leukemia. CDR3s include the opening cysteine and the closing phenylalanine or tryptophan. A D gene is named only where the DNA matches it firmly. Size is omitted from some rows. Given values are once, few, many or a class for expanded clones.

V gene,J gene,D gene,clone size,CDR3 protein,CDR3 DNA
TRBV18,TRBJ2-3,-,-,CASSPPGGLMTDTQYF,TGTGCCAGCTCACCCCCCGGGGGCCTGATGACAGATACGCAGTATTTT
TRBV11-3,TRBJ2-1,-,-,CASSLAGTEQFF,TGTGCCAGCAGCTTAGCCGGGACAGAGCAGTTCTTC
TRBV2,TRBJ1-1,TRBD1,few,CASRTDRTNTEAFF,TGTGCCAGCAGGACGGACAGGACGAACACTGAAGCTTTCTTT
TRBV11-3,TRBJ2-1,-,-,CASSPDVVNEQFF,TGTGCCAGCAGCCCAGATGTTGTGAATGAGCAGTTCTTC
TRBV2,TRBJ1-4,-,many,CASRVGGTTNEKLFF,TGTGCCAGCAGGGTCGGCGGAACAACTAATGAAAAACTGTTTTTT
TRBV28,TRBJ1-2,TRBD1,-,CASSYSDRSYTF,TGTGCCAGCAGTTATTCGGACAGGAGCTACACCTTC
TRBV28,TRBJ2-3,TRBD2,medium-sized,CASSPNPGLAGGPSDTQYF,TGTGCCAGCAGTCCAAACCCGGGACTAGCGGGAGGGCCGTCTGATACGCAGTATTTT
TRBV11-3,TRBJ2-2,TRBD2,-,CASSRGLAGPTGELFF,TGTGCCAGCAGCCGGGGACTAGCGGGACCCACCGGGGAGCTGTTTTTT
TRBV7-3,TRBJ2-2,-,once,CASSLAGPSGELFF,TGTGCCAGCAGCTTAGCGGGGCCGTCCGGGGAGCTGTTTTTT
TRBV6-1,TRBJ2-1,-,-,CASSEGLHSYNEQFF,TGTGCCAGCAGTGAAGGTCTCCACTCCTACAATGAGCAGTTCTTC
TRBV27,TRBJ2-2,-,-,CASSSQGIGELFF,TGTGCCAGCAGTTCGCAGGGAATCGGGGAGCTGTTTTTT
TRBV29-1,TRBJ1-2,-,few,CSAEGRGKDYGYTF,TGCAGCGCTGAGGGAAGGGGGAAGGACTATGGCTACACCTTC
TRBV2,TRBJ1-4,TRBD1,few,CASSSGQGDEKLFF,TGTGCCAGCAGCTCGGGACAGGGCGATGAAAAACTGTTTTTT
TRBV19,TRBJ1-2,-,-,CASSMMSQNFNYGYTF,TGTGCCAGTAGTATGATGAGCCAGAACTTTAACTATGGCTACACCTTC
TRBV28,TRBJ2-4,-,-,CASSPDGLAKNIQYF,TGTGCCAGCAGCCCCGATGGCTTAGCCAAAAACATTCAGTACTTC
TRBV5-6,TRBJ1-2,TRBD1,few,CASSSPSTGGYHGYTF,TGTGCCAGCAGTTCACCATCGACAGGGGGCTACCATGGCTACACCTTC
TRBV2,TRBJ2-1,-,few,CASIRQRQFF,TGTGCCAGCATCCGACAGAGACAGTTCTTC
TRBV6-5,TRBJ2-1,TRBD1,few,CASSYQGAYNEQFF,TGTGCCAGCAGTTACCAGGGGGCCTACAATGAGCAGTTCTTC
TRBV6-1,TRBJ1-5,-,many,CASSEGRDGPQHF,TGTGCCAGCAGTGAAGGCAGGGATGGGCCCCAGCATTTT
TRBV10-2,TRBJ1-1,-,-,CASSGSTVTEAFF,TGCGCCAGCAGTGGTTCCACAGTCACTGAAGCTTTCTTT
TRBV18,TRBJ1-2,TRBD1,few,CASSPTGNGYTF,TGTGCCAGCTCACCGACAGGGAATGGCTACACCTTC
TRBV6-5,TRBJ1-1,-,-,CASSYGDLVMNTEAFF,TGTGCCAGCAGTTACGGTGACCTGGTAATGAACACTGAAGCTTTCTTT
TRBV7-2,TRBJ1-2,TRBD1,few,CASRTQGANYGYTF,TGTGCCAGCAGAACACAGGGGGCAAACTATGGCTACACCTTC
TRBV4-1,TRBJ2-7,-,many,CASSQESEPYEQYF,TGCGCCAGCAGCCAAGAATCCGAGCCCTACGAGCAGTACTTC
TRBV4-1,TRBJ2-5,-,many,CASSQDPETQYF,TGCGCCAGCAGCCAAGATCCGGAGACCCAGTACTTC
TRBV11-3,TRBJ2-1,-,-,CASSLAGGGSFYNEQFF,TGTGCCAGCAGCTTAGCTGGGGGCGGGTCATTTTACAATGAGCAGTTCTTC
TRBV27,TRBJ2-7,TRBD1,few,CASGTGTESYEQYF,TGTGCCAGCGGGACCGGGACAGAATCCTACGAGCAGTACTTC
TRBV4-1,TRBJ2-3,TRBD2,once,CASSPSKGLAGDLTDTQYF,TGCGCCAGCAGCCCCTCGAAGGGACTAGCGGGAGATCTAACAGATACGCAGTATTTT
TRBV30,TRBJ1-2,-,-,CAWRDLSQGHGYTF,TGTGCCTGGAGGGACCTCTCACAGGGCCATGGCTACACCTTC
TRBV6-8,TRBJ2-7,-,-,CASSYAQEQYF,TGTGCCAGCAGTTACGCCCAAGAGCAGTACTTC
TRBV5-6,TRBJ2-7,-,-,CASSLRGAYEQYF,TGTGCCAGCAGCTTAAGGGGGGCCTACGAGCAGTACTTC
TRBV7-2,TRBJ1-6,-,-,CASSQVRQVQNSPLHF,TGTGCCAGCAGCCAAGTCCGACAGGTCCAGAATTCACCCCTCCACTTT
TRBV19,TRBJ1-1,TRBD1,-,CASSSHRGRGSGTEAFF,TGTGCCAGTAGTTCCCACAGGGGGCGCGGCTCAGGCACTGAAGCTTTCTTT
TRBV7-3,TRBJ2-2,TRBD2,once,CASSAQFPGLAGGNGELFF,TGTGCCAGCAGCGCACAATTCCCGGGACTAGCGGGAGGAAACGGGGAGCTGTTTTTT
TRBV5-1,TRBJ2-2,-,-,CATQGYRATGELFF,TGCGCCACCCAAGGGTACCGTGCCACCGGGGAGCTGTTTTTT
TRBV5-4,TRBJ2-5,-,-,CASSFRQGGWETQYF,TGTGCCAGCAGCTTTCGACAGGGAGGATGGGAGACCCAGTACTTC
TRBV5-1,TRBJ1-1,-,-,CASSLENRVTEAFF,TGCGCCAGCAGCTTGGAGAACAGGGTTACTGAAGCTTTCTTT
TRBV7-3,TRBJ1-2,TRBD1,few,CASSRDREGYGYTF,TGTGCCAGCAGCCGGGACAGGGAGGGATATGGCTACACCTTC
TRBV11-2,TRBJ2-5,-,-,CASSSHIVETQYF,TGTGCCAGCAGCTCCCATATCGTAGAGACCCAGTACTTC
TRBV2,TRBJ2-1,TRBD2,once,CASRLASSYNEQFF,TGTGCCAGTCGACTAGCGAGCTCCTACAATGAGCAGTTCTTC
TRBV7-8,TRBJ1-1,TRBD1,-,CASRAGGSEAFF,TGTGCCAGCCGGGCAGGGGGCTCTGAAGCTTTCTTT
TRBV2,TRBJ1-2,-,-,CASSEGPLHGYTF,TGTGCCAGCAGTGAGGGACCCTTGCATGGCTACACCTTC
TRBV7-9,TRBJ1-6,-,-,CASSLAQGDNSPLHF,TGTGCCAGCAGCTTAGCCCAGGGAGATAATTCACCCCTCCACTTT